Each of the 26 T cell receptor beta chains below was sequenced from the same sample in a study of blood T cell repertoires in COVID-19. Assay used: immunoSEQ multiplex PCR; TCRdb lists only in-frame clones, some missing. The sample comprises under 150,000 clones, roughly 88% of which are singletons, and roughly 8.9% rests with the top ten. Specimen: peripheral blood. The receptors here all came from a woman between 70 and 85 years old who had recovered from COVID-19.

V and J are TRBV7-9 and TRBJ2-3, with 14 bases lining up with TRBD2. The CDR3 is 16 residues long. V gave up 5 bases and J gave up 4 bases; unmatched junction bases: 5. Per the germline V gene, CDR1 is SEHNR and CDR2 is FQNEAQ (reference sequence). CDR3 sequence reads: CASSPGTSGSADTQYF. For the CDR3, the DNA is TGTGCCAGCAGCCCCGGGACTAGCGGGAGTGCAGATACGCAGTATTTT. Complete variable domain (other parts from reference TRBV7-9 and TRBJ2-3): DTGVSQNPRHKITKRGQNVTFRCDPISEHNRLYWYRQTLGQGPEFLTYFQNEAQLEKSRLLSDRFSAERPKGSFSTLEIQRTEQGDSAMYLCASSPGTSGSADTQYFGPGTRLTVL.

The rearrangement links TRBV5-1 to TRBJ2-3; no clear D gene. This CDR3 comprises 14 residues. CDR1 is SGHRS and CDR2 is YFSETQ in the germline V gene. V gave up 0 bases and J gave up 0 bases, with 5 bases separating them. CDR3 bases: TGCGCCAGCAGCTTGGTGTCTAGCACAGATACGCAGTATTTT. Translating it yields CASSLVSSTDTQYF. Drawing the rest from reference TRBV5-1 and TRBJ2-3, the complete variable domain is KAGVTQTPRYLIKTRGQQVTLSCSPISGHRSVSWYQQTPGQGLQFLFEYFSETQRNKGNFPGRFSGRQFSNSRSEMNVSTLELGDSALYLCASSLVSSTDTQYFGPGTRLTVL.

The chain carries TRBV6-5 and TRBJ1-1; TRBD1 might be the D (5 bases). V dropped 2 bases and J dropped 1 base, with 14 bases sitting between them. Germline V gives CDR1 MNHEY, CDR2 SVGAGI. The CDR3 totals 16 residues. Here the CDR3 reads CASSYGTDSPNTEAFF. CDR3 DNA: TGTGCCAGCAGTTACGGAACTGACAGCCCGAACACTGAAGCTTTCTTT.

The V call is TRBV5-1, the J call TRBJ2-2; 8 nucleotides align to TRBD2. CDR3 length: 15 residues. Trimming at V came to 0 bases and at J to 5 bases, leaving 3 bases not matched to a gene. Germline-derived CDR1 and CDR2 are SGHRS and YFSETQ. DNA for the CDR3: TGCGCCAGCAGCTTGGAATTAGCGGGAACCGGGGAGCTGTTTTTT. This gives the protein CASSLELAGTGELFF.

V gene TRBV5-4 combines with J gene TRBJ1-5; TRBD1 might be the D (5 bases). The CDR3 covers 14 residues. Trimming shortened V by 1 base and J by 7 bases, and 12 bases separated the two germline ends. Per germline, CDR1 SGHNT and CDR2 YYREEE (reference sequence). The CDR3 region is CASSLFGSGQPQHF. CDR3 DNA: TGTGCCAGCAGCTTGTTTGGGTCAGGGCAGCCCCAGCATTTT.

The rearrangement links TRBV30 to TRBJ2-1, with 9 bases that match TRBD1. The ends lost 1 base at V and 4 bases at J; junction bases unmatched: 8. The CDR3 runs 16 residues. Per the germline V gene, CDR1 is GTSNPN and CDR2 is SVGIG (reference sequence). The CDR3 protein is CAWSALGQGSYNEQFF. As DNA, the CDR3 is TGTGCCTGGAGTGCCCTAGGACAGGGGTCATACAATGAGCAGTTCTTC. The variable domain in full, completed from reference TRBV30 and TRBJ2-1, reads SQTIHQWPATLVQPVGSPLSLECTVEGTSNPNLYWYRQAAGRGLQLLFYSVGIGQISSEVPQNLSASRPQDRQFILSSKKLLLSDSGFYLCAWSALGQGSYNEQFFGPGTRLTVL.

This clone was seen more than once but under ten times. Written as DNA, the CDR3 is TGTGCCAGCAGTTTGCGGGACCCCACAGATACGCAGTATTTT. Translated: CASSLRDPTDTQYF. The V call is TRBV27, the J call TRBJ2-3, with D possibly matching TRBD2 (6 bases). This CDR3 has 14 residues. Germline V gives CDR1 MNHEY, CDR2 SMNVEV (reference sequence). The V and J ends lost 3 bases and 2 bases respectively, with 9 bases between them.

This chain connects TRBV5-1 to TRBJ2-3; a possible D gene is TRBD2 (5 bases). Germline values: CDR1 SGHRS, CDR2 YFSETQ. V lost 0 bases, J lost 7 bases, and 15 bases lay in between. CDR3 size: 15 residues. CDR3 protein: CASSLDGGFRNTQYF. The CDR3 nucleotides read TGCGCCAGCAGCTTGGATGGCGGGTTTAGGAATACGCAGTATTTT. The full variable domain, rest sourced from reference TRBV5-1 and TRBJ2-3, is KAGVTQTPRYLIKTRGQQVTLSCSPISGHRSVSWYQQTPGQGLQFLFEYFSETQRNKGNFPGRFSGRQFSNSRSEMNVSTLELGDSALYLCASSLDGGFRNTQYFGPGTRLTVL.

The genes are TRBV27 and TRBJ2-1, with D tentatively TRBD2 (5 bases). CDR3 length: 13 amino acids. The V and J ends lost 6 bases and 9 bases respectively, with 15 bases between them. Germline CDR1 MNHEY, CDR2 SMNVEV (reference sequence). The CDR3 coding sequence is TGTGCCAGCAGCCTCGAGGGAAACGGTGAGCAGTTCTTC. Translating gives CASSLEGNGEQFF.

The rearrangement links TRBV24-1 to TRBJ1-4; D remains ambiguous. V was clipped by 4 bases and J by 8 bases, with 13 bases between them. This CDR3 is 14 amino acids long. The germline gives CDR1 KGHDR, CDR2 SFDVKD. CDR3 protein: CATSDPGRNEKLFF. The CDR3 coding sequence is TGTGCCACCAGTGACCCGGGAAGGAACGAAAAACTGTTTTTT.

V usage is TRBV7-9 and J usage is TRBJ1-6; no reliable D call. Germline CDR1 is SEHNR and CDR2 is FQNEAQ (reference sequence). The CDR3 runs to 15 residues. The V end was cut by 3 bases, the J end by 7 bases, with 13 bases between. The DNA of the CDR3 is TGTGCCAGCAGCTTTCCTGGCGGGGTAAATTCACCCCTCCACTTT. Its translation: CASSFPGGVNSPLHF. The whole variable domain, remainder taken from reference TRBV7-9 and TRBJ1-6, is DTGVSQNPRHKITKRGQNVTFRCDPISEHNRLYWYRQTLGQGPEFLTYFQNEAQLEKSRLLSDRFSAERPKGSFSTLEIQRTEQGDSAMYLCASSFPGGVNSPLHFGNGTRLTVT.

V gene TRBV11-3 combines with J gene TRBJ2-7; no reliable D call. The CDR3 has 14 residues. Trimming cost V 5 bases and J 2 bases, with 13 bases left between them. Germline CDR1 and CDR2: SGHNT and YENEEA. In DNA, the CDR3 is TGTGCCAGCAGCGCCAACAGTTCTCCCTACGAGCAGTACTTC. Protein sequence: CASSANSSPYEQYF.

The chain combines TRBV30 with TRBJ2-1; D not resolved. Germline values: CDR1 GTSNPN, CDR2 SVGIG (reference sequence). V lost 4 bases and J 0 bases, leaving 10 bases between the germline ends. This CDR3 has 14 residues. The CDR3 DNA is TGTGCCTGGACCCCCCCGAGCTCCTACAATGAGCAGTTCTTC. Translation gives CAWTPPSSYNEQFF.

The rearrangement joins TRBV28 to TRBJ2-1; possibly TRBD2 for D (6 bases). The CDR3 sequence is 13 residues long. The V gene lost 3 bases and the J gene lost 12 bases, with 15 bases spanning the gap. The germline V gene encodes CDR1 MDHEN and CDR2 SYDVKM. The CDR3 reads CASSFTGRPPQFF. The DNA for the CDR3 is TGTGCCAGCAGTTTTACGGGGAGGCCCCCGCAGTTCTTC.

The V and J genes are TRBV5-4 and TRBJ1-6, with D unresolved. V dropped 4 bases and J dropped 11 bases, with 10 bases sitting between them. Germline-derived CDR1 and CDR2 are SGHNT and YYREEE (reference sequence). CDR3 length equals 12 residues. In nucleotides, the CDR3 is TGTGCCAGCAGCCCCAATAGTGCACCCCTCCACTTT. Translating it yields CASSPNSAPLHF. Full variable domain (outside the CDR3, taken from reference TRBV5-4 and TRBJ1-6): ETGVTQSPTHLIKTRGQQVTLRCSSQSGHNTVSWYQQALGQGPQFIFQYYREEENGRGNFPPRFSGLQFPNYSSELNVNALELDDSALYLCASSPNSAPLHFGNGTRLTVT.

The chain recombines TRBV12-3 or TRBV12-4 with TRBJ1-4, with D perhaps TRBD1 (6 bases). Between the trimmed V and J ends, which lost 6 bases and 11 bases, there was a span of 13 bases. The CDR3 has 12 residues. The CDR3 sequence is CASRRTAEKLFF. The CDR3 DNA reads TGTGCCAGCAGACGGACAGCTGAGAAACTGTTTTTT.

The chain is built from TRBV9 and TRBJ2-1; 8 bases map to TRBD2. There are 16 residues in the CDR3. Looked up from germline, CDR1 is SGDLS and CDR2 is YYNGEE. The V segment lost 3 bases and the J segment 4 bases; nucleotides outside the gene matches: 9. The chain's CDR3 is CASSARGGRGYNEQFF. Written as DNA, the CDR3 is TGTGCCAGCAGCGCCCGGGGGGGCCGGGGGTACAATGAGCAGTTCTTC.

The gene calls are TRBV30 and TRBJ1-2; 10 bases agree with TRBD1. V shed 7 bases and J 0 bases; nucleotides not matched to a gene: 14. The CDR3 sequence is 17 residues long. Germline CDR1 and CDR2: GTSNPN and SVGIG (reference sequence). CDR3 sequence (DNA): TGTGCCTTGGGTGTTTGGGAGGGACAGGGGTCTAACTATGGCTACACCTTC. This gives the protein CALGVWEGQGSNYGYTF.

V and J are TRBV7-8 and TRBJ2-7, with D perhaps matching TRBD2 (6 bases). This CDR3 spans 15 amino acids. The V end lost 1 base, the J end lost 4 bases, and 14 bases lay between the germline ends. Germline V gene data show CDR1 as SGHVS and CDR2 as FQNEAQ. The CDR3 spells CASSLGLGGMYEQYF. The CDR3 nucleotides are TGTGCCAGCAGCTTAGGCCTGGGCGGGATGTACGAGCAGTACTTC.

This clone appeared a few times. The gene calls are TRBV10-3 and TRBJ2-2; TRBD1 might be the D (6 bases). Germline V lookup: CDR1 ENHRY, CDR2 SYGVKD. CDR3 length: 16 amino acids. Deletions cut 3 bases from V and 0 bases from J, with 11 bases between. The CDR3 reads CAISDPGQTNTGELFF. The CDR3 nucleotides are TGTGCCATCAGTGACCCTGGACAGACGAACACCGGGGAGCTGTTTTTT.

The J gene is TRBJ2-2, the V gene TRBV19, with D perhaps matching TRBD2 (5 bases). Germline V gene data show CDR1 as LNHDA and CDR2 as SQIVND (reference sequence). CDR3 size: 17 residues. Trimming took 4 bases from V and 1 from J, leaving 16 bases between them. CDR3 region: CASSTGRRSLNTGELFF. DNA of the CDR3: TGTGCCAGTAGTACGGGAAGGCGGAGTTTGAACACCGGGGAGCTGTTTTTT.

V usage is TRBV28 and J usage is TRBJ2-1; 8 bases are a match to TRBD2. This CDR3 is built from 16 residues. CDR1 MDHEN and CDR2 SYDVKM come from the germline V gene. Trimming took 6 bases from V and 7 from J; bases not matched to a gene: 14. The CDR3 bases are TGTGCCAGCAGGGGGACTAGGGAAGCGGGACGAAATGAGCAGTTCTTC. This encodes CASRGTREAGRNEQFF.

The chain is built from TRBV6-5 and TRBJ2-5, with 8 bases aligning to TRBD2. Trimming at V came to 0 bases and at J to 5 bases, leaving 8 bases not matched to a gene. Germline CDR1 and CDR2: MNHEY and SVGAGI. This CDR3 is built from 16 residues. The CDR3, as DNA: TGTGCCAGCAGTTACTCGTGGACTAGCTTCCGGGAGACCCAGTACTTC. Protein: CASSYSWTSFRETQYF.

The chain recombines TRBV11-1 with TRBJ2-3, with a possible D match to TRBD2 (6 bases). V shed 3 bases and J shed 4 bases, with 17 bases lying between them. Germline V gene lookup returns CDR1 SGHAT and CDR2 FQDESV (reference sequence). There are 16 residues in the CDR3. CDR3 in DNA: TGTGCCAGCAGCTTCCGTCGGATCGGGAGTTCAGATACGCAGTATTTT. Its protein product is CASSFRRIGSSDTQYF.

The CDR3 DNA sequence: TGTGCCAGCAGTGATGGGACAGGGGGCATCGAGCAGTACTTC. Encoded protein: CASSDGTGGIEQYF. J is TRBJ2-7 and V is TRBV2; TRBD1 agrees at 12 bases. Germline CDR1 and CDR2: SNHLY and FYNNEI. The J segment lost 6 bases and the V segment lost 3 bases, leaving 3 bases of the junction unmatched. This CDR3 is built from 14 residues.

The CDR3 nucleotides are TGTGCCACCCAGAATAGCATTATAACCGGGGAGCTGTTTTTT. Its protein product is CATQNSIITGELFF. This chain connects TRBV28 to TRBJ2-2; D is unresolved. V was pared by 10 bases and J by 5 bases, with 17 bases between. The V gene's germline CDR1 is MDHEN and CDR2 SYDVKM. This CDR3 comprises 14 residues.